This TCR beta chain derives from a study of breast tumors, draining lymph nodes, adjacent tissues. TCRdb ran MiXCR on the multiplex PCR reads and lists one entry per CDR3 protein. The table records about 9,000 distinct CDR3 sequences, about 42% of them present only once. This CDR3 has 16 residues. J was trimmed by 1 base and V by 2 bases; bases with no gene match: 5. Germline V lookup: CDR1 DFQATT, CDR2 SNEGSKA (reference sequence). This sequence joins TRBV20-1 and TRBJ1-6; 7 bases fit TRBD1. The clonotype originates from a female donor with breast cancer. Some clones in this sample may be carry-over from other donors' samples. The material sequenced was tumor-adjacent breast tissue. The CDR3 reads CSARRQGVSYNSPLHF. In DNA, the CDR3 is TGCAGTGCTAGAAGGCAGGGGGTATCCTATAATTCACCCCTCCACTTT.